This T cell receptor beta chain was sequenced in a study of blood T cell repertoires in COVID-19. The V segment lost 2 bases and the J segment 2 bases; nucleotides outside the gene matches: 8. Germline V CDR1 and CDR2: MNHEY, SMNVEV (reference sequence). This CDR3 has 16 residues. As handled by the study authors: From reference gene primer amplification, estimates of nucleated cell counts were derived. TCRdb keeps only in-frame clones here, not all; method: immunoSEQ multiplex PCR. V and J calls and clone size come straight from that table; D and trimming were deduced from the DNA. The table has about 73,000 clones, roughly 87% seen once.

Sequenced input: peripheral blood. The clonotype originates from an elderly man with acute or convalescent COVID-19. The chain couples TRBV27 to TRBJ2-7, with 8 bases fitting TRBD2. The CDR3 DNA reads as TGTGCCAGCAGTTTAGTCCCCCCCGGGGGGGCCTACGAGCAGTACTTC. As protein: CASSLVPPGGAYEQYF.